This is a list of T cell receptor beta chains from one sample in a study of cytomegalovirus exposure and HLA in healthy donors. Assay: immunoSEQ multiplex PCR; the TCRdb copy retains only in-frame clones and omits some. The sample shows about 100,000 clones, roughly 76% of them seen only once. The sequenced sample was PBMCs. Receptors were obtained from a woman in her sixties in good health and CMV-seropositive. Each CDR3 is given with its conserved first and last residue. The D gene is left open where the match is weak. The size field is filled for only some rows; it gives once, few, many or a size class.

>TRBV29-1|.|TRBJ1-5|TRBD1
TGCAGCGCACAGGGGGCTGCTGGCAATCAGCCCCAGCATTTT
CSAQGAAGNQPQHF
>TRBV6-1|.|TRBJ2-1|.
TGTGCCACCGAGAGGGGAGGGGGGGCGAATGAGCAGTTCTTC
CATERGGGANEQFF
>TRBV18|.|TRBJ1-5|.
TGTGCCAGCTCACCAGAGCAGGGCAATCAGCCCCAGCATTTT
CASSPEQGNQPQHF
>TRBV2|.|TRBJ2-5|.
TGTGCCAGCAAGGGCCGACGGGGAGAGACCCAGTACTTC
CASKGRRGETQYF
>TRBV5-3|few|TRBJ1-5|.
TGTGCCAGAAGCTTGGGGAGGCGGGGACAGCCCCAGCATTTT
CARSLGRRGQPQHF
>TRBV12-5|few|TRBJ2-5|.
TGTGCTAGTGGTGAGGGACTGACCCAGTACTTC
CASGEGLTQYF
>TRBV27|.|TRBJ2-7|.
TGTGCCAGCAGTTATAGGGGTTCATCGGACGAGCAGTACTTC
CASSYRGSSDEQYF
>TRBV27|.|TRBJ1-4|.
TGTGCCAGCACTAAGTTACAGGGTGGTGAAAAACTGTTTTTT
CASTKLQGGEKLFF
>TRBV5-5|.|TRBJ1-5|.
TGTGCCAGCAGCTTGGGTGGGGGGGGTCAGCCCCAGCATTTT
CASSLGGGGQPQHF
>TRBV10-2|.|TRBJ2-3|TRBD1
TGCGCCAGCGCTCGACGAGGGACAGGAGCCACAGATACGCAGTATTTT
CASARRGTGATDTQYF
>TRBV10-3|.|TRBJ1-1|.
TGTGCCATCAGTGAAGAGGTCACCACTGAAGCTTTCTTT
CAISEEVTTEAFF
>TRBV6-1|few|TRBJ2-7|.
TGTGCCAGCAGTGAATGGATAAACTACGAGCAGTACTTC
CASSEWINYEQYF
>TRBV2|.|TRBJ1-2|.
TGTGCCAGCAGTGAACAGGACTATGGCTACACCTTC
CASSEQDYGYTF
>TRBV4-1|once|TRBJ2-7|TRBD2
TGCGCCAGCAGCCTCCATCGGGGACTAGCGGAAACCTACGAGCAGTACTTC
CASSLHRGLAETYEQYF
>TRBV2|.|TRBJ2-5|.
TGTGCCAGCAGCGGAGTGATGAGAGAGACCCAGTACTTC
CASSGVMRETQYF
>TRBV19|.|TRBJ2-7|TRBD2
TGTGCCAGTAGTAGGGCTAGCGGGAGTTTTGAGCAGTACTTC
CASSRASGSFEQYF
>TRBV5-4|.|TRBJ2-1|TRBD2
TGTGCCAGCAGCTTAAAACGGGAGGGAGTGCTGAATGAGCAGTTCTTC
CASSLKREGVLNEQFF
>TRBV28|.|TRBJ2-3|.
TGTGCCAGCAGTCCTACTAGCACAGATACGCAGTATTTT
CASSPTSTDTQYF
>TRBV5-4|once|TRBJ2-7|.
TGTGCCAGCAGCGGACGGGACACTCCGGGTTCCGAGCAGTACTTC
CASSGRDTPGSEQYF
>TRBV5-4|.|TRBJ2-5|.
TGTGCCAGCAGCTCCGGTTCTCGAGAGACCCAGTACTTC
CASSSGSRETQYF
>TRBV11-2|.|TRBJ1-2|TRBD1
TGTGCCAGCAGCCCGCGGACAGGGAGGACCCTATATGGCTACACCTTC
CASSPRTGRTLYGYTF
>TRBV6-1|.|TRBJ1-5|TRBD1
TGTGCCAGCAAAATAGCGGACAGGGGAGACCAGCCCCAGCATTTT
CASKIADRGDQPQHF
>TRBV5-1|once|TRBJ2-3|.
TGCGCCAGCAGCCCGTCGGGGAACACAGATACGCAGTATTTT
CASSPSGNTDTQYF
>TRBV6-5|.|TRBJ1-1|.
TGTGCCAGCAGTTTCGGACAGACTGAAGCTTTCTTT
CASSFGQTEAFF
>TRBV9|few|TRBJ1-3|.
TGTGCCAGCAGCGTAGAGAGGGCAGGTGGAAACACCATATATTTT
CASSVERAGGNTIYF
>TRBV28|.|TRBJ2-7|.
TGTGCCAGCAGTTTATCGGGAAGTCCAGGATCGGAGCAGTACTTC
CASSLSGSPGSEQYF
>TRBV5-1|few|TRBJ2-3|TRBD1
TGTGCCAGCAGCTTGACAGGGTCGAGCACAGATACGCAGTATTTT
CASSLTGSSTDTQYF
>TRBV20-1|few|TRBJ2-7|.
TGCAGTGCCTCCCCTCTATCCGAGCAGTACTTC
CSASPLSEQYF
>TRBV11-2|.|TRBJ1-1|TRBD1
TGTGCCAGCAGCGATCAGGTCCGGACAGGGGGTACTGAAGCTTTCTTT
CASSDQVRTGGTEAFF
>TRBV5-6|.|TRBJ2-2|.
TGTGCCAGCAGCCCAAACAGGGAAGGGGACACCGGGGAGCTGTTTTTT
CASSPNREGDTGELFF
>TRBV5-1|.|TRBJ2-2|TRBD1
TGCGCCAGCAGCGCAGACAGGGGGGGGACCGGGGAGCTGTTTTTT
CASSADRGGTGELFF